A selection of T cell receptor beta chains follows, all from one sample in a study of blood T cells in healthy people across ages. TCRdb passed the 5' RACE reads through MiXCR, listing each CDR3 protein once. The sample consists of over 1,500,000 distinct CDR3 sequences, just under 50% of them appearing once. Material: blood. The receptors here all came from a woman between 40 and 50 years old in good health. Each CDR3 is given with its conserved first and last residue. Each record gives: V gene, J gene, clone size, D gene, CDR3 DNA, CDR3 protein. The D gene is left open where the match is weak. Clone size is not always given. Where it is, it says once, few, many or a class for expanded clones.

>TRBV10-2|TRBJ2-3|.|.
TGCGCCAGCAGTGTACTTGTGAGCCAGACTAGCACAGATACGCAGTATTTT
CASSVLVSQTSTDTQYF
>TRBV10-2|TRBJ1-5|.|.
TGCGCCAGCAGTGATTCCACGACCTTGAATCAGCCCCAGCATTTT
CASSDSTTLNQPQHF
>TRBV12-3/TRBV12-4|TRBJ2-5|few|TRBD1
TGTGCCAGCACCTTGACAGGGGGCTTGGAGACCCAGTACTTC
CASTLTGGLETQYF
>TRBV4-3|TRBJ2-7|few|.
TGCGCCAGCAGCCAAAACCGACAGACCTACGAGCAGTACTTC
CASSQNRQTYEQYF
>TRBV12-5|TRBJ1-3|.|.
TGTGCTAGTGGTTTGGTACGAGAGAGCTCTGGAAACACCATATATTTT
CASGLVRESSGNTIYF
>TRBV6-5|TRBJ2-7|.|TRBD1
TGTGCCAGCAGTTACTCGGGTGTCGGACAGGGGATTTACGAGCAGTACTTC
CASSYSGVGQGIYEQYF
>TRBV7-2|TRBJ2-7|.|.
TGTGCCAGCAGCTTAAGGAGGGGTGCCGACTACGAGCAGTACTTC
CASSLRRGADYEQYF
>TRBV7-2|TRBJ2-5|.|.
TGTGCCAGCAGCTTCCTCCGGACCCTCGCTGGGAGACCCCAGTACTTC
CASSFLRTLAGRPQYF
>TRBV27|TRBJ2-6|.|.
TGTGTCAGCAGGGAAGAGGTCGGGGCCAACGTCCTGACTTTC
CVSREEVGANVLTF
>TRBV6-2/TRBV6-3|TRBJ2-7|.|.
TGTGCCAGCAGTTACGGGGGGCGAGGCAATGAGCAGTACTTC
CASSYGGRGNEQYF
>TRBV4-3|TRBJ1-2|.|.
TGCGCCAGCAGCCAAGATCTAAGCGGGGACTATGGCTACACCTTC
CASSQDLSGDYGYTF
>TRBV9|TRBJ2-1|.|.
TGTGCCAGCAGCGTAGCTTTCCCCTCAGAGCAGTTCTTC
CASSVAFPSEQFF
>TRBV24-1|TRBJ2-5|.|TRBD1
TGTGCCACCAGTGACACCCGGGACAGATACCTAGAGACCCAGTACTTC
CATSDTRDRYLETQYF
>TRBV20-1|TRBJ1-1|.|.
TGCAGTGCTAGACCTTACACTGAAGCTTTCTTT
CSARPYTEAFF
>TRBV27|TRBJ2-6|few|TRBD1
TGTGCCAGCAGTAAGGACAGGGGGGCTGGGGCCAACGTCCTGACTTTC
CASSKDRGAGANVLTF
>TRBV25-1|TRBJ2-3|once|.
TGTGCCAGCAGTGACGGACACCGCCTATCAAGGCAGTATTTT
CASSDGHRLSRQYF
>TRBV28|TRBJ2-7|.|.
TGTGCCAGCAGTTTCCCCCATCGACGAACACTACGCTACGAGCAGTACTTC
CASSFPHRRTLRYEQYF
>TRBV3-1|TRBJ2-1|.|.
TGTGCCAGCAGCCAAGATGAGGGTAACAATGAGCAGTTCTTC
CASSQDEGNNEQFF
>TRBV6-5|TRBJ1-1|.|.
TGTGCCAGCAGTTCGACAGGAACCATGAACACTGAAGCTTTCTTT
CASSSTGTMNTEAFF
>TRBV9|TRBJ2-3|.|TRBD1
TGTGCCAGCAGACCACCGGGACAGGGGGCGGCAGATACGCAGTATTTT
CASRPPGQGAADTQYF
>TRBV15|TRBJ2-5|many|.
TGTGCCACCAGCAGAGATCTAGGGGGACAAGAGACCCAGTACTTC
CATSRDLGGQETQYF
>TRBV27|TRBJ1-2|few|.
TGTGCCAGCAGACCTACGGGGGAGAACTATGGCTACACCTTC
CASRPTGENYGYTF
>TRBV7-2|TRBJ2-5|few|.
TGTGCCAGCAGCTTAGAGCTACTAGTAGCTGAGACCCAGTACTTC
CASSLELLVAETQYF
>TRBV12-3/TRBV12-4|TRBJ1-5|few|.
TGTGCCAGCAGGCCGGCGGGAGGAACTAATCAGCCCCAGCATTTT
CASRPAGGTNQPQHF
>TRBV7-9|TRBJ1-2|.|TRBD1
TGTGCCAGCAGCTCCCCCTTGACAGGGGGGTATGGCTACACCTTC
CASSSPLTGGYGYTF
>TRBV29-1|TRBJ2-3|few|TRBD2
TGCAGCGTTATGCGGGGGGGCCGATATACGCAGTATTTT
CSVMRGGRYTQYF
>TRBV3-1|TRBJ2-7|.|.
TGTGCCAGCAGCCAAGGCTGGAACTACGAGCAGTACTTC
CASSQGWNYEQYF
>TRBV12-3/TRBV12-4|TRBJ2-1|few|.
TGTGCCAGCAGTGTGACAGTCAATGAGCAGTTCTTC
CASSVTVNEQFF
>TRBV6-2/TRBV6-3|TRBJ1-5|.|.
TGTGCCAGCAGTTATTCTGGACAGTACAATCAGCCCCAGCATTTT
CASSYSGQYNQPQHF
>TRBV20-1|TRBJ2-7|many|.
TGCAGTGCTAGAGAGTCCCAGCACCTTAACGAGCAGTACTTC
CSARESQHLNEQYF
>TRBV6-6|TRBJ2-7|.|TRBD1
TGTGCCAGCAAAGTCCCCGGGACAGGAGCCTACGAGCAGTACTTC
CASKVPGTGAYEQYF
>TRBV28|TRBJ2-7|few|TRBD1
TGTGCCAGCAGCTCGTTAGAGGGGGCCGAGATCTACGAGCAGTACTTC
CASSSLEGAEIYEQYF
>TRBV20-1|TRBJ1-4|few|TRBD1
TGCAGTGCCGGGACAGGGATAGGTGAAAAACTGTTTTTT
CSAGTGIGEKLFF
>TRBV2|TRBJ2-5|.|TRBD2
TGTGCCAGCAGTGGTCTAGCGGGGCCCCAAGAGACCCAGTACTTC
CASSGLAGPQETQYF
>TRBV5-1|TRBJ1-5|.|TRBD1
TGTGCCAGCAGCTTAGGGGACAGTAGCAATCAGCCCCAGCATTTT
CASSLGDSSNQPQHF
>TRBV10-3|TRBJ2-1|.|TRBD2
TGTGCCATCAGTGAGACCGGGACTAGCAGCGCCAATGAGCAGTTCTTC
CAISETGTSSANEQFF
>TRBV29-1|TRBJ1-1|few|TRBD1
TGCAGCGTCCGCTCCGGGACAGGGGGCGCCGGGAACACTGAAGCTTTCTTT
CSVRSGTGGAGNTEAFF
>TRBV10-2|TRBJ1-2|.|.
TGCGCCAGCGGGGGACAACCCTATGGCTACACCTTC
CASGGQPYGYTF
>TRBV7-2|TRBJ1-2|few|TRBD1
TGTGCCAGCAGCTTCCACCGGGACAGGGGGCTTGGCTACACCTTC
CASSFHRDRGLGYTF
>TRBV3-1|TRBJ2-5|.|.
TGTGCCAGCAGCCAAGATCTCCTCAGCCATAGGGGGGCCCAAGAGACCCAGTACTTC
CASSQDLLSHRGAQETQYF
>TRBV29-1|TRBJ2-7|many|.
TGCAGCGTTGGAGGGGGAGGTGGCTCCTACGAGCAGTACTTC
CSVGGGGGSYEQYF
>TRBV28|TRBJ1-2|.|.
TGTGCCAGCAGTTTACAAGGGGAAAACACCTTC
CASSLQGENTF
>TRBV6-1|TRBJ2-7|.|TRBD2
TGTGCCAGCAGCCACCTAGCGGGCACAACCTACGAGCAGTACTTC
CASSHLAGTTYEQYF
>TRBV5-1|TRBJ1-2|once|TRBD1
TGCGCCAGCAGCTTACAGGGGGACAGGGGTGGAGGCTACACCTTC
CASSLQGDRGGGYTF
>TRBV10-3|TRBJ2-5|few|TRBD2
TGTGCCATCAGCGATAGCGGGGGGCAGCAAGAGACCCAGTACTTC
CAISDSGGQQETQYF
>TRBV20-1|TRBJ1-2|few|.
TGCAGTGCTAGGGCGGGGGGGGGATATGGCTACACCTTC
CSARAGGGYGYTF
>TRBV20-1|TRBJ2-7|few|.
TGCAGTGCCACGAATTACAGGGAAATCTACGAGCAGTACTTC
CSATNYREIYEQYF
>TRBV27|TRBJ1-2|few|.
TGTGCCAGCAGTTCCCAGGGTACGAGGAACTATGGCTACACCTTC
CASSSQGTRNYGYTF
>TRBV5-6|TRBJ2-1|.|TRBD2
TGTGCCAGCAGCAGGCGGACTAGCGGGGGGGCAAAGTCACGGAATGAGCAGTTCTTC
CASSRRTSGGAKSRNEQFF
>TRBV4-1|TRBJ1-6|.|.
TGCGCCAGCAGCCAAGGAGGAGACAGCCTCTTCTATAATTCACCCCTCCACTTT
CASSQGGDSLFYNSPLHF
>TRBV7-2|TRBJ2-3|few|TRBD2
TGTGCCAGCAGCTTAAGAAATACCGGGGGGGGAAGCACAGATACGCAGTATTTT
CASSLRNTGGGSTDTQYF
>TRBV3-1|TRBJ2-5|few|.
TGTGCCAGCAGCCAAGATCACGGAGAGACCCAGTACTTC
CASSQDHGETQYF
>TRBV6-5|TRBJ2-1|.|TRBD1
TGTGCCAGCAGTTACTCCGGGACAGGGGCCGGGAATGAGCAGTTCTTC
CASSYSGTGAGNEQFF